This TCR beta chain was identified in a study of blood T cell repertoires in COVID-19. At the level of the study: The study drew acute and convalescent COVID-19 samples from the United States, Italy and Spain. PBMCs, B-cell-depleted T cells, or T cells provided the cDNA or gDNA that made up the material.

CDR3 length equals 14 residues. CDR1 and CDR2 (germline): MDHEN, SYDVKM. The junction had 7 bases not matched to a gene; V was cut back by 6 bases and J by 5 bases. Under the authors' procedure: It was from reference gene primer amplification that nucleated cell counts were estimated. TCRdb's table, derived via immunoSEQ multiplex PCR, lists solely in-frame clones and lacks some. V, J and clone size reflect that table, while D and trimming were determined from the DNA. The data contain roughly 49,000 clones, around four fifths of them singletons. V and J are TRBV28 and TRBJ1-5, with TRBD1 matching 7 bases. Material for sequencing was peripheral blood. The clonotype was recovered from a human donor in a cohort sampled during active COVID-19. CDR3 protein: CASSLRDRYQPQHF. The CDR3 DNA reads as TGTGCCAGCAGCCTCCGGGACAGATATCAGCCCCAGCATTTT.